This T cell receptor (beta chain) was captured in a study of cytomegalovirus exposure and HLA in healthy donors. About the research overall: The same platform was used for the 130 or so validation repertoires as for the 666 first-cohort repertoires, as reported in a later analysis.

The CDR3 length is 16 residues. V lost 2 bases, J lost 0 bases, and 4 bases stayed unmatched. Per germline, CDR1 MDHEN and CDR2 SYDVKM. A note on this clone: What it binds is not known.

TCRdb keeps only in-frame clones here, not all; method: immunoSEQ multiplex PCR. The sample consists of about 260,000 clones, 90% of them appearing once. The donors were members of the validation cohort, which comprised roughly 120 subjects and was separate from the first cohort of fewer than 700 subjects. General study findings and limits: About 150 TCR beta chains were listed as cytomegalovirus-associated. Within the 95 to 150 validation repertoires, first-cohort TCR clusters tended to co-occur, according to a later analysis.

This chain links TRBV28 with TRBJ2-3; 8 bases match TRBD2. This TCR derives from a woman aged 30 to 39 in good health and CMV-seronegative. The specimen was PBMCs. As DNA, the CDR3 is TGTGCCAGCAGTTTACGGGGGGGCCCTAGCACAGATACGCAGTATTTT. Encoded protein: CASSLRGGPSTDTQYF.